This is a list of T cell receptor beta chains from one sample in a study of cytomegalovirus exposure and HLA in healthy donors. TCRdb keeps only in-frame clones here, not all; method: immunoSEQ multiplex PCR. The sample shows 70,000 to 95,000 clones, roughly 75% of them seen only once. Specimen: PBMCs. The source of these receptors is a man aged 40-49 years in good health and CMV-seronegative. Each CDR3 is given without its conserved first and last residue.

J gene	V gene	CDR3 protein
TRBJ2-7	TRBV19	ASNPGQGTYEQY
TRBJ1-2	TRBV23-1	ASHRAQDNHLYGYT
TRBJ2-1	TRBV4-2	ASSQVLSPEQF
TRBJ1-2	TRBV2	ASRRGGYGYT
TRBJ2-1	TRBV4-2	ASSPIRGGYNEQF
TRBJ2-7	TRBV6-1	ASSDRVKGYEQY
TRBJ2-5	TRBV27	ASRTGGAPRETQY
TRBJ2-1	TRBV30	AWSVGTLAYNEQF
TRBJ1-1	TRBV18	ASSPTGQFLNTEAF
TRBJ2-2	TRBV4-1	ASSPGEQSTGELF
TRBJ1-1	TRBV2	ASREVGVKAF
TRBJ2-5	TRBV7-2	ASSRTHRETQY
TRBJ2-1	TRBV5-1	ASELTGTPYNEQF
TRBJ1-2	TRBV30	AHNRGPMDYGYT
TRBJ2-3	TRBV7-2	ASSRRLAGDLDTQY
TRBJ1-5	TRBV28	ASSSGSGQPQH
TRBJ1-3	TRBV6-5	ASSYSEGSGNTIY
TRBJ2-7	TRBV28	ASSTSGILSYEQY
TRBJ2-2	TRBV7-8	ASSGGQGGMGITGELF
TRBJ1-3	TRBV6-6	ASSSGTGRTGNTIY
TRBJ1-1	TRBV12-2	ASRLDRGKRRTEAF
TRBJ1-4	TRBV28	ASLRQNEKLF
TRBJ1-5	TRBV4-1	ASSQGGFSNQPQH
TRBJ1-1	TRBV7-9	ASSPISLTGGMNTEAF
TRBJ2-5	TRBV6-5	ASSYGGEETQY
TRBJ1-4	TRBV9	ASSIRDRGGEKLF
TRBJ1-6	TRBV5-1	ASSLEGSLAYNSPLH
TRBJ2-5	TRBV5-6	ASSFLYRGSGETQY
TRBJ1-2	TRBV7-9	ASSRPDSTNYGYT
TRBJ2-2	TRBV28	ASSWGRTTGELF
TRBJ2-7	TRBV5-8	ASSLVHRGNEQY
TRBJ1-4	TRBV7-8	ASSLGQLNEKLF
TRBJ1-1	TRBV19	ASSIDIRYTEAF
TRBJ2-3	TRBV9	ASSASGGVTDTQY
TRBJ2-7	TRBV5-1	ASSQEGTPGYEQY
TRBJ2-3	TRBV9	ASSDGTSGGAVDTQY
TRBJ1-5	TRBV28	ASSLSQGSQH
TRBJ2-7	TRBV5-1	ASSLEAGGYEQY
TRBJ1-1	TRBV28	ASSLIQNTEAF
TRBJ2-7	TRBV15	ATSRNHRDRVYEQY
TRBJ2-7	TRBV5-6	ASSLTGGWDNEQY